One and the same sample provided the 27 T cell receptor beta chains below, sequenced in a study of cytomegalovirus exposure and HLA in healthy donors. The primer mix had 60 Vbeta and 13 Jbeta primers. The data were produced by immunoSEQ multiplex PCR, yet TCRdb's version contains in-frame clones alone and is incomplete. This table has more than 120,000 clones, around 85% appearing once. Sequenced sample: PBMCs. These receptors came from a woman aged 25 to 39 in good health and CMV-seronegative.

This clone was observed a handful of times. This chain joins TRBV5-1 and TRBJ2-7; 10 bases agree with TRBD2. The CDR3 is 14 amino acids. Trimming cost V 4 bases and J 2 bases; bases outside gene matches: 3. Germline V gene sequence: CDR1 SGHRS, CDR2 YFSETQ. The CDR3: CASSRTSGAYEQYF. CDR3 DNA sequence: TGCGCCAGCAGCCGCACTAGCGGGGCCTACGAGCAGTACTTC.

The CDR3 reads CASRISGGLYNEQFF. CDR3 sequence (DNA): TGTGCCAGCAGAATTAGCGGAGGACTGTACAATGAGCAGTTCTTC. The V gene is TRBV27, the J gene TRBJ2-1; tentatively, D is TRBD2 (6 bases). The CDR3 is 15 residues long. CDR1 and CDR2 (germline): MNHEY, SMNVEV (reference sequence). V lost 6 bases, J lost 4 bases, and 16 bases lay in between.

This clone was recorded a few times. This chain connects TRBV6-5 to TRBJ2-2; D perhaps matches TRBD1 (5 bases). This CDR3 contains 13 residues. V was clipped by 7 bases and J by 5 bases, with 11 bases between them. Germline assignment: CDR1 MNHEY and CDR2 SVGAGI. CDR3 protein: CASIIPGTGELFF. CDR3 nucleotides: TGTGCCAGCATTATACCAGGGACCGGGGAGCTGTTTTTT.

The rearrangement uses TRBV9 and TRBJ2-7; D gene ambiguous. Germline values: CDR1 SGDLS, CDR2 YYNGEE. The CDR3 has 15 residues. Trimming removed 1 base from V and 2 bases from J, with 13 bases in between. CDR3 nucleotides: TGTGCCAGCAGCGTAAATCTTGAGACAACCTACGAGCAGTACTTC. Its protein is CASSVNLETTYEQYF.

The genes are TRBV5-6 and TRBJ1-1; TRBD1 is a possible D gene (6 bases). Trimming removed 0 bases from V and 2 bases from J, with 8 bases in between. CDR1 is SGHDT and CDR2 is YYEEEE in the germline V gene. The CDR3 length is 14 residues. The CDR3 region has the DNA TGTGCCAGCAGCTTGGGGACAGATAACACTGAAGCTTTCTTT. Translation gives CASSLGTDNTEAFF.

This clone has only one observation. The chain recombines TRBV6-1 with TRBJ2-5, with a tentative D call TRBD2 (5 bases). Near its end, the DNA agrees better with TRBJ2-7, so the J call may be wrong. The germline CDR1 and CDR2 sequences are MNHNS and SASEGT. The CDR3 runs to 14 residues. Here the CDR3 DNA reads TGTGCCACCAAAGGAACGGGAAGCTCCTACGAGCAGTACTTC. This gives the protein CATKGTGSSYEQYF.

This clone has only one observation. The chain carries TRBV5-1 and TRBJ2-2, with D hard to call. The V end was cut by 0 bases, the J end by 3 bases, with 9 bases between. The V gene's germline CDR1 is SGHRS and CDR2 YFSETQ. This CDR3 spans 15 amino acids. The CDR3 here is CASSLAVGDTGELFF. The DNA for the CDR3 is TGCGCCAGCAGCTTGGCCGTCGGAGACACCGGGGAGCTGTTTTTT.

V gene TRBV6-6 combines with J gene TRBJ1-1; D unclear. V shed 5 bases and J shed 1 base, with 11 bases lying between them. CDR3 length: 14 residues. The germline CDR1 and CDR2 sequences are MNHNY and SVGAGI (reference sequence). CDR3 loop: CASSPRAGNTEAFF. CDR3 DNA sequence: TGTGCCAGCAGTCCTAGGGCGGGGAACACTGAAGCTTTCTTT.

The chain couples TRBV6-6 to TRBJ1-1, with a possible D match to TRBD1 (5 bases). V dropped 0 bases and J dropped 6 bases, with 8 bases sitting between them. Germline V gene sequence: CDR1 MNHNY, CDR2 SVGAGI (reference sequence). CDR3 length equals 13 residues. The CDR3, as DNA: TGTGCCAGCAGTTACTCTGGGGCGGCTGAAGCTTTCTTT. Its protein product is CASSYSGAAEAFF.

J is TRBJ2-7 and V is TRBV7-2; TRBD1 matches 7 bases. With V trimmed by 7 bases and J by 5 bases, 14 bases remained unmatched. Germline CDR1 SGHTA, CDR2 FQGNSA. This CDR3 comprises 15 residues. CDR3 in DNA: TGTGCCAGCAAAAGGACGACAGGGCTTCGTGACGAGCAGTACTTC. Translating gives CASKRTTGLRDEQYF.

The rearrangement uses TRBV6-5 and TRBJ2-7, with 11 positions matching TRBD2. V lost 5 bases, J lost 2 bases, and 5 bases stayed unmatched. Germline CDR1 is MNHEY and CDR2 is SVGAGI. This CDR3 contains 15 residues. The CDR3 nucleotides read TGTGCCAGCAGTCGATCGACTAGCGGGGCCTACGAGCAGTACTTC. Protein sequence: CASSRSTSGAYEQYF.

The chain recombines TRBV5-1 with TRBJ2-5; 15 bases are shared with TRBD2. This CDR3 spans 15 amino acids. J gave up 5 bases and V 4 bases, and 3 bases lay outside the gene matches. Germline CDR1 is SGHRS and CDR2 is YFSETQ. The CDR3 DNA follows: TGCGCCAGCAGCCCAGGACTAGCGGGAGGGGAGACCCAGTACTTC. This sequence encodes CASSPGLAGGETQYF.

V is TRBV28 and J is TRBJ1-5; 7 bases map to TRBD1. The trim removed 7 bases at V and 2 bases at J, leaving 5 bases unmatched. This CDR3 comprises 14 residues. Germline V gives CDR1 MDHEN, CDR2 SYDVKM. The CDR3 DNA is TGTGCCAGCAACCCGAGGGGGCGCAATCAGCCCCAGCATTTT. This translates into CASNPRGRNQPQHF.

This sequence joins TRBV7-9 and TRBJ1-5; 7 nucleotides agree with TRBD1. Germline CDR1 reads SEHNR; CDR2 reads FQNEAQ (reference sequence). The V gene end was trimmed by 4 bases and the J gene end by 1 base; junction bases not matched to a gene: 7. The CDR3 covers 16 residues. The CDR3 loop is CASSSTGMWSNQPQHF. The CDR3 nucleotides are TGTGCCAGCAGCTCGACAGGGATGTGGAGCAATCAGCCCCAGCATTTT.

V and J are TRBV30 and TRBJ2-3; TRBD1 matches 7 bases. Germline lookup yields CDR1 GTSNPN and CDR2 SVGIG (reference sequence). V lost 1 base and J lost 10; bases outside the gene matches: 2. CDR3 size: 11 residues. The CDR3 DNA follows: TGTGCCTGGAGTGGGCAGGGGGCGCAGTATTTT. It encodes CAWSGQGAQYF. Based on the CDR3 plus reference TRBV30 and TRBJ2-3, the full variable domain is SQTIHQWPATLVQPVGSPLSLECTVEGTSNPNLYWYRQAAGRGLQLLFYSVGIGQISSEVPQNLSASRPQDRQFILSSKKLLLSDSGFYLCAWSGQGAQYFGPGTRLTVL.

This chain joins TRBV19 and TRBJ2-1, with D perhaps TRBD2 (6 bases). Trimming removed 5 bases from V and 7 bases from J, with 12 bases in between. CDR3 size: 13 residues. Germline V gives CDR1 LNHDA, CDR2 SQIVND (reference sequence). DNA for the CDR3: TGTGCCAGTAGTGGGGCCGGGGGAAATGAGCAGTTCTTC. This codes for CASSGAGGNEQFF.

This chain joins TRBV7-9 and TRBJ2-7, with no clear D. Germline V gives CDR1 SEHNR, CDR2 FQNEAQ (reference sequence). This CDR3 spans 13 amino acids. Trimming took 5 bases from V and 2 from J, leaving 10 bases between them. CDR3 nucleotides: TGTGCCAGCAGCCCTGAGGCTACCTACGAGCAGTACTTC. Protein: CASSPEATYEQYF.

The J gene is TRBJ2-2, the V gene TRBV7-3, with a weak D call TRBD1 (6 bases). Deletions cut 5 bases from V and 4 bases from J, with 14 bases between. CDR3 length equals 15 residues. Germline CDR1 reads SGHTA; CDR2 reads FQGTGA. This CDR3 reads CASSPPGTSTGELFF. In DNA form, the CDR3 reads TGTGCCAGCAGCCCCCCAGGGACAAGCACCGGGGAGCTGTTTTTT.

The chain links TRBV7-3 to TRBJ2-1, with TRBD2 matching over 9 bases. The CDR3 sequence is 18 residues long. Looked up from germline, CDR1 is SGHTA and CDR2 is FQGTGA. V trimming: 2 bases; J trimming: 3 bases; junction bases outside the gene matches: 11. CDR3 coding DNA: TGTGCCAGCAGCTTAGTCGGGACTAGCCCTAAATACTACAATGAGCAGTTCTTC. Its protein is CASSLVGTSPKYYNEQFF.

In nucleotides, the CDR3 is TGCAGTGCTAGGCGGACTGAAGCTTTCTTT. Its protein is CSARRTEAFF. The V gene is TRBV20-1, the J gene TRBJ1-1, with no clear D. The germline V gene has CDR1 DFQATT and CDR2 SNEGSKA (reference sequence). CDR3 size: 10 residues. The V and J ends lost 3 bases and 5 bases respectively, with 4 bases between them.

DNA for the CDR3: TGTGCCAGTAGTGGGTGGACAGGGGCCTATGGCTACACCTTC. This translates into CASSGWTGAYGYTF. This chain connects TRBV19 to TRBJ1-2, with 9 nucleotides matching TRBD1. The CDR3 is 14 amino acids. The trim removed 5 bases at V and 4 bases at J, leaving 5 bases unmatched. CDR1 and CDR2 from the germline V gene are LNHDA and SQIVND (reference sequence).

The rearrangement links TRBV5-8 to TRBJ1-1; D is unresolved. The germline V gene encodes CDR1 SGHTS and CDR2 YDEGEE. The CDR3 is 13 amino acids. Trimming cost V 4 bases and J 11 bases, with 18 bases left between them. CDR3 protein: CASSQGRRRVAFF. The CDR3 coding sequence is TGTGCCAGCAGCCAAGGGAGGCGTCGCGTTGCTTTCTTT.

V is TRBV5-1 and J is TRBJ1-6; weak D call: TRBD1 (6 bases). The CDR3 contains 14 residues. V was trimmed by 4 bases and J by 7 bases, leaving 12 bases between them. The germline gives CDR1 SGHRS, CDR2 YFSETQ. The CDR3 sequence: CASSAQGENSPLHF. DNA for the CDR3: TGCGCCAGCAGCGCACAGGGCGAAAATTCACCCCTCCACTTT.

V gene TRBV19 combines with J gene TRBJ1-2; TRBD1 agrees at 9 bases. The CDR3 totals 14 residues. V shed 6 bases and J 8 bases; nucleotides not matched to a gene: 10. The V gene's germline CDR1 is LNHDA and CDR2 SQIVND (reference sequence). This CDR3 reads CASRLWDRASGYTF. The CDR3 nucleotides are TGTGCCAGTAGACTCTGGGACAGGGCTTCCGGCTACACCTTC.

The CDR3 reads CAWTGSGLSAVSYNEQFF. In nucleotides, the CDR3 is TGTGCCTGGACTGGTAGCGGGCTTTCGGCGGTTTCCTACAATGAGCAGTTCTTC. This chain uses TRBV30 with TRBJ2-1; TRBD2 aligns across 7 bases. This CDR3 region has 18 residues. The V gene's germline CDR1 is GTSNPN and CDR2 SVGIG (reference sequence). J gave up 1 base and V 4 bases, and 16 bases lay outside the gene matches.

The chain is built from TRBV29-1 and TRBJ2-1; D uncertain. The ends were cut back, 0 bases at V and 3 bases at J, with 6 bases in the middle. The CDR3 spans 13 residues. CDR1 and CDR2 from the germline V gene are SQVTM and ANQGSEA. The CDR3 reads CSVEDPGYNEQFF. CDR3 DNA sequence: TGCAGCGTTGAAGATCCCGGCTACAATGAGCAGTTCTTC.

The gene calls are TRBV6-4 and TRBJ2-3; 9 bases match TRBD2. The CDR3 runs 16 residues. Germline V gives CDR1 MRHNA, CDR2 SNTAGT. J was trimmed by 6 bases and V by 3 bases; bases with no gene match: 10. The CDR3 region is CASSEAGGGGLDTQYF. The CDR3 DNA follows: TGTGCCAGCAGTGAAGCAGGCGGGGGGGGTCTGGATACGCAGTATTTT.